A single sample gave rise to the 30 T cell receptor beta chains below, sequenced in a study of OX40 agonist ivuxolimab in advanced cancers. Only in-frame clones appear in the TCRdb table, and some are missing; sequencing was by immunoSEQ multiplex PCR. The data show roughly 100,000 clones, 80% to 90% seen once. The material was CD4+ or CD8+ T cells sorted from blood, obtained in a trial of the OX40 agonist ivuxolimab. These receptors were taken from an adult with an advanced solid tumor such as melanoma, head and neck, liver or kidney cancer.

This clone was seen only a few times. This chain links TRBV10-3 with TRBJ1-3, with D tentatively TRBD1 (5 bases). Germline values: CDR1 ENHRY, CDR2 SYGVKD. The V and J ends lost 2 bases and 2 bases respectively, with 7 bases between them. The CDR3 has 14 amino acids. Here the CDR3 DNA reads TGTGCCATCAGTGAGCCCAGGGCTGGAAACACCATATATTTT. The encoded protein is CAISEPRAGNTIYF.

This chain uses TRBV7-2 with TRBJ2-3; TRBD1 or TRBD2 may be the D gene (6 bases each). The CDR3 has 15 amino acids. The ends were cut back, 5 bases at V and 6 bases at J, with 18 bases in the middle. CDR1 is SGHTA and CDR2 is FQGNSA in the germline V gene. In DNA form, the CDR3 reads TGTGCCAGCAGCCCGATGGGGGGCAAGGCGGATACGCAGTATTTT. This encodes CASSPMGGKADTQYF.

The V call is TRBV2, the J call TRBJ1-5; D remains ambiguous. V lost 1 base, J lost 2 bases, and 6 bases lay in between. Germline lookup yields CDR1 SNHLY and CDR2 FYNNEI. The CDR3 is made up of 14 amino acids. The CDR3 DNA reads TGTGCCAGCAGTGAAGATAGGGGCAATCAGCCCCAGCATTTT. It codes for CASSEDRGNQPQHF.

This clone appeared a single time. J is TRBJ1-1 and V is TRBV19, with D unclear. V was clipped by 6 bases and J by 3 bases, with 14 bases between them. This CDR3 has 14 residues. The germline gives CDR1 LNHDA, CDR2 SQIVND (reference sequence). The chain's CDR3 is CASSHEGAYTEAFF. CDR3 sequence (DNA): TGTGCCAGTAGCCACGAAGGAGCCTACACTGAAGCTTTCTTT.

This sequence joins TRBV18 and TRBJ1-4; D gene unclear. The CDR3 has 19 residues. Trimming shortened V by 1 base and J by 3 bases, and 21 bases separated the two germline ends. CDR1 is KGHSH, CDR2 LQKENI, per germline. The CDR3 DNA reads TGTGCCAGCTCACCACTGCTACTTAGCCGGCAGAAGTCTAATGAAAAACTGTTTTTT. Protein product: CASSPLLLSRQKSNEKLFF.

Only a few counts were recorded for this clone. This chain connects TRBV2 to TRBJ2-1, with D perhaps TRBD2 (7 bases). This CDR3 is 15 amino acids long. Trimming took off 10 bases at V and 1 base at J, with 17 bases between the two ends. The germline CDR1 and CDR2 sequences are SNHLY and FYNNEI. The CDR3 DNA reads TGTGCCACCCCTGGGGGGGCTGGGTCCTACAATGAGCAGTTCTTC. This gives the protein CATPGGAGSYNEQFF.

The genes are TRBV18 and TRBJ2-2; no definite D call. Per germline, CDR1 KGHSH and CDR2 LQKENI. Deletions cut 5 bases from V and 4 bases from J, with 11 bases between. The length of the CDR3 is 14 residues. The CDR3: CASSTGRTTGELFF. CDR3 DNA: TGTGCCAGCTCAACTGGACGGACCACCGGGGAGCTGTTTTTT.

J is TRBJ2-4 and V is TRBV5-1; D remains ambiguous. The CDR3 is made up of 16 amino acids. The germline gives CDR1 SGHRS, CDR2 YFSETQ. Trimming removed 1 base at V and 1 base at J, with 12 bases between. The CDR3 coding sequence is TGCGCCAGCAGCTTGCCACAGCCAACTGCCAAAAACATTCAGTACTTC. Its translation: CASSLPQPTAKNIQYF.

Concerning this clone: The junction differs from germline at one of its ends, possibly a read error. V usage is TRBV6-6 and J usage is TRBJ2-1; possible D gene TRBD1, 5 bases. Germline V gene lookup returns CDR1 MNHNY and CDR2 SVGAGI (reference sequence). The CDR3 covers 13 residues. CDR3 protein: CASSASFRQFLLF. CDR3 DNA sequence: TGTGCCAGCAGTGCCTCCTTTAGACAGTTTCTGCTCTTC.

V gene TRBV11-2 combines with J gene TRBJ2-4; D might be TRBD2 (6 bases). V lost 0 bases and J 8 bases, leaving 8 bases between the germline ends. Per the germline V gene, CDR1 is SGHAT and CDR2 is FQNNGV. The CDR3 runs to 13 residues. CDR3 coding DNA: TGTGCCAGCAGCTTAGATAGGGAGGACATTCAGTACTTC. Its translation: CASSLDREDIQYF.

The chain is built from TRBV5-1 and TRBJ2-5; D is ambiguous. V was pared by 6 bases and J by 1 base, with 13 bases between. The germline V gene has CDR1 SGHRS and CDR2 YFSETQ. CDR3 length: 14 residues. The CDR3 DNA reads as TGCGCCAGCAATCGGGCAGGCCTCCAAGAGACCCAGTACTTC. The encoded protein is CASNRAGLQETQYF.

The chain has TRBV4-3 and TRBJ2-2; D assignment may be TRBD1 or TRBD2 (6 bases each). This CDR3 region has 16 residues. V lost 2 bases and J 4 bases, leaving 14 bases between the germline ends. Germline CDR1 reads LGHNA; CDR2 reads YSLEER. CDR3 residues: CASSQHDRRVTGELFF. In DNA form, the CDR3 reads TGCGCCAGCAGCCAACACGACAGGAGGGTCACCGGGGAGCTGTTTTTT.

By its share, this clone is medium-sized. Other DNA variants within this sample encode the same CDR3. V usage is TRBV7-2 and J usage is TRBJ1-1; 9 nucleotides agree with TRBD1. CDR3 length: 15 residues. V shed 3 bases, J shed 7 bases, and the junction held 9 bases outside the gene matches. Germline V CDR1 and CDR2: SGHTA, FQGNSA. For the CDR3, the DNA is TGTGCCAGCAGCTTTTGGGGAACAGGGGGCTTTGAAGCTTTCTTT. This encodes CASSFWGTGGFEAFF.

The chain has TRBV5-4 and TRBJ2-1; 12 bases align to TRBD2. The J segment lost 6 bases and the V segment lost 7 bases, leaving 5 bases of the junction unmatched. The CDR3 sequence is 14 residues long. The germline V gene encodes CDR1 SGHNT and CDR2 YYREEE (reference sequence). The CDR3 coding sequence is TGTGCCAGCTCCCAGGGACTAGCGGGCAATGAGCAGTTCTTC. This translates into CASSQGLAGNEQFF.

The J gene is TRBJ1-1, the V gene TRBV18, with D perhaps matching TRBD1 (5 bases). This CDR3 spans 14 amino acids. V was clipped by 5 bases and J by 5 bases, with 15 bases between them. CDR1 and CDR2 (germline): KGHSH, LQKENI. CDR3 loop: CASSGASGETEAFF. The CDR3 nucleotides read TGTGCCAGCTCAGGGGCCAGTGGTGAGACTGAAGCTTTCTTT.

V and J are TRBV11-2 and TRBJ2-1; 9 bases match TRBD2. With 4 bases clipped from V and 2 bases from J, the junction kept 3 bases outside the gene matches. The CDR3 contains 15 residues. CDR1 and CDR2 from the germline V gene are SGHAT and FQNNGV. CDR3 coding DNA: TGTGCCAGCAGCTACTCTAGCGGGGCCTACAATGAGCAGTTCTTC. Amino acids: CASSYSSGAYNEQFF. Using reference TRBV11-2 and TRBJ2-1 for the parts outside the CDR3, the full variable domain is EAGVAQSPRYKIIEKRQSVAFWCNPISGHATLYWYQQILGQGPKLLIQFQNNGVVDDSQLPKDRFSAERLKGVDSTLKIQPAKLEDSAVYLCASSYSSGAYNEQFFGPGTRLTVL.

The chain links TRBV7-8 to TRBJ1-6; D gene unclear. V was trimmed by 1 base and J by 0 bases, leaving 13 bases between them. There are 18 residues in the CDR3. Germline V gene data show CDR1 as SGHVS and CDR2 as FQNEAQ. The CDR3: CASSLETQLSSYNSPLHF. In nucleotides, the CDR3 is TGTGCCAGCAGCTTAGAGACACAGCTAAGCTCCTATAATTCACCCCTCCACTTT.

This rearrangement joins TRBV7-2 to TRBJ1-3, with 7 bases fitting TRBD1. The ends lost 5 bases at V and 7 bases at J; junction bases unmatched: 2. The length of the CDR3 is 12 residues. Germline V gene sequence: CDR1 SGHTA, CDR2 FQGNSA. The CDR3 coding sequence is TGTGCCAGCAGCCGGACAGGCAACACCATATATTTT. Amino acid sequence: CASSRTGNTIYF.

For this clone: Within the sample, other DNA sequences also encode this same CDR3. The chain is built from TRBV7-8 and TRBJ1-5; D remains ambiguous. The CDR3 consists of 12 residues. Trimming stripped 5 bases from V and 5 bases from J, with 7 bases between. CDR1 and CDR2 from the germline V gene are SGHVS and FQNEAQ. The chain's CDR3 is CASSLVDQPQHF. The CDR3 coding sequence is TGTGCCAGCAGCCTCGTCGATCAGCCCCAGCATTTT.

This clone appeared a few times. The rearrangement joins TRBV28 to TRBJ2-7, with D maybe TRBD1 (6 bases). The CDR3 extends over 13 amino acids. The V end lost 6 bases, the J end lost 2 bases, and 11 bases lay between the germline ends. Germline CDR1 is MDHEN and CDR2 is SYDVKM. The CDR3 DNA is TGTGCCAGCAGCCGAGGGGGAACCTACGAGCAGTACGTC. Its protein is CASSRGGTYEQYV.

This clone was seen only once. This chain uses TRBV19 with TRBJ1-2, with TRBD1 matching 7 bases. Trimming took 2 bases from V and 2 from J; bases not matched to a gene: 11. The CDR3 length is 17 residues. Germline assignment: CDR1 LNHDA and CDR2 SQIVND (reference sequence). CDR3 sequence: CASSINPPLTGNYGYTF. In nucleotides, the CDR3 is TGTGCCAGTAGTATAAACCCTCCCCTGACAGGGAACTATGGCTACACCTTC.

This rearrangement joins TRBV10-3 to TRBJ1-4, with TRBD1 matching over 8 bases. This CDR3 contains 16 residues. Germline trimming cut 3 bases from V and 5 bases from J; bases unmatched to any gene: 8. Germline V gene sequence: CDR1 ENHRY, CDR2 SYGVKD. The CDR3 DNA follows: TGTGCCATCAGTGATTCCGCTACAGGGGGGAATGAAAAACTGTTTTTT. Protein sequence: CAISDSATGGNEKLFF.

The V and J genes are TRBV27 and TRBJ2-5; 7 positions agree with TRBD2. The DNA end is a closer match to TRBJ2-7, so the J assignment may be wrong. Germline CDR1 and CDR2: MNHEY and SMNVEV (reference sequence). CDR3 length: 17 amino acids. Here the CDR3 reads CASSLSRSGGGTYEQYF. Written as DNA, the CDR3 is TGTGCCAGCAGTTTATCTCGGTCCGGCGGGGGAACCTACGAGCAGTACTTC.

The V gene is TRBV5-8, the J gene TRBJ2-7; D may be TRBD2 (5 bases). The length of the CDR3 is 12 residues. From germline, CDR1 is SGHTS and CDR2 YDEGEE. Trimming shortened V by 3 bases and J by 5 bases, and 9 bases separated the two germline ends. CDR3 region: CASSYWTDEQYF. CDR3 bases: TGTGCCAGCAGCTATTGGACTGACGAGCAGTACTTC.

This clone has more than one count but fewer than ten. This chain joins TRBV5-4 and TRBJ2-3, with 8 bases that match TRBD1. The ends lost 4 bases at V and 2 bases at J; junction bases unmatched: 6. CDR1 SGHNT and CDR2 YYREEE come from the germline V gene (reference sequence). The CDR3 has 15 residues. The CDR3: CASSKTGASTDTQYF. The DNA for the CDR3 is TGTGCCAGCAGCAAGACAGGGGCCTCCACAGATACGCAGTATTTT.

Only one count was recorded for this clone. The gene calls are TRBV6-1 and TRBJ1-6; TRBD1 is a possible D gene (6 bases). This CDR3 has 14 amino acids. Germline V gene data show CDR1 as MNHNS and CDR2 as SASEGT. V was trimmed by 3 bases and J by 5 bases, leaving 8 bases between them. The CDR3 sequence: CASSETGNNSPLHF. As DNA, the CDR3 is TGTGCCAGCAGTGAGACAGGCAATAATTCACCCCTCCACTTT.

This chain links TRBV4-2 with TRBJ2-3, with TRBD2 identical over 7 bases. The CDR3 length is 16 residues. Unmatched junction bases numbered 8, after V lost 3 bases and J lost 2 bases. Germline V gives CDR1 LGHNA, CDR2 YNFKEQ. The CDR3 DNA reads as TGTGCCAGCAGCCAGAGAGCGGGGACTTTCACAGATACGCAGTATTTT. Translating gives CASSQRAGTFTDTQYF.

The chain is built from TRBV7-8 and TRBJ1-1, with a possible D match to TRBD1 (5 bases). Per the germline V gene, CDR1 is SGHVS and CDR2 is FQNEAQ. V dropped 2 bases and J dropped 1 base, with 14 bases sitting between them. The CDR3 is 16 residues long. The CDR3 region has the DNA TGTGCCAGCAGCTTAATACGAGGAGGGGCGAACACTGAAGCTTTCTTT. Its protein product is CASSLIRGGANTEAFF. Looking up the rest from reference TRBV7-8 and TRBJ1-1 gives the full variable domain: GAGVSQSPRYKVAKRGQDVALRCDPISGHVSLFWYQQALGQGPEFLTYFQNEAQLDKSGLPSDRFFAERPEGSVSTLKIQRTQQEDSAVYLCASSLIRGGANTEAFFGQGTRLTVV.

The chain is built from TRBV21-1 and TRBJ1-3; the table gives TRBD1 as D, unverified against the DNA. TRBV21-1 is flagged as a pseudogene. This CDR3 comprises 18 residues. CDR3 nucleotide sequence: TGTGCCAGCACCCTCCAGGGGGAGGTTTATAACTCTGGAAACACCATATATTTT. As protein: CASTLQGEVYNSGNTIYF.

In DNA, the CDR3 is TGTGCCAGCAGCAACAGAGGCTACACTCTTGGCACAGATACGCAGTATTTT. It specifies CASSNRGYTLGTDTQYF. The rearrangement joins TRBV11-2 to TRBJ2-3; D ambiguous. The CDR3 consists of 17 residues. V lost 5 bases, J lost 1 base, and 19 bases lay in between. The germline V gene has CDR1 SGHAT and CDR2 FQNNGV.